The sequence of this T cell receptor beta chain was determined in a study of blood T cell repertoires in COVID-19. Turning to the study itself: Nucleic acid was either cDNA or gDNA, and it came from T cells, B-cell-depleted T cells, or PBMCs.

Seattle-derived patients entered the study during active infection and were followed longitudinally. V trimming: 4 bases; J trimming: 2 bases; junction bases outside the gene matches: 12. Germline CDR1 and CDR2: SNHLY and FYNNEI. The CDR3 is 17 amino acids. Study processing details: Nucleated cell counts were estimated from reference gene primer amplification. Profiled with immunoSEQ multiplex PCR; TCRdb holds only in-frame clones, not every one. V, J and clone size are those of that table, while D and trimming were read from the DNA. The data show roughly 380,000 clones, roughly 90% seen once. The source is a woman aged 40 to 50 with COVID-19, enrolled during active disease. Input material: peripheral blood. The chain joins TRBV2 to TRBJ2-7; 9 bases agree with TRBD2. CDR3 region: CASSVASGAMRTYEQYF. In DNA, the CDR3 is TGTGCCAGCAGTGTGGCTAGCGGGGCAATGAGGACCTACGAGCAGTACTTC.